The present T cell receptor (beta chain) was sequenced within a study of CD4 and CD8 cells across lung adenocarcinoma regions (dated by TCRdb to the late 2010s). Background on the whole study: The study examined intratumor heterogeneity of the T cell receptor repertoire by comparing tumor centers with tumor margins.

The CDR3 starts with the cysteine, ends with the phenylalanine, and has 13 residues. Only the CDR3 part of the read is kept: 39 bases, read in frame from the first base. Trimming removed 1 base from V and 3 bases from J, leaving 6 bases between the germline ends. The germline V gene provides CDR1 MNHNS and CDR2 SASEGT. Patients with localized lung adenocarcinoma, a subtype of non-small cell lung cancer, were used as donors. The margins of localized lung adenocarcinomas were where the samples came from. For TCR repertoire analysis, CD8+ T cells from tumor tissue were profiled separately from CD4+ T cells. The library came from PCR. Sequencing was carried out with a HiSeq X Ten. The raw public reads went through TCRdb reprocessing: fastp at Q25, MiXCR clone calling, in-frame beta chains kept. Identical CDR3 proteins give one entry, which carries the most common genes and DNA. The sample profile shows approximately 11,000 distinct CDR3 sequences; roughly 43% of them were found once. Clones ranked in the top ten supply approximately 26% of the sample.

In its sample, this clonotype was seen a few times. It has no known antigen specificity. No quality values exist for individual bases; no much larger clone is one base distant. Sequenced: CD8+ T cells from the margin of a lung tumor. Read against the paper, the sample's cell subset or site label means: tumor margin region. The chain is encoded by TRBV6-1 joined to TRBJ1-1, and possibly TRBD1, on 5 matching bases. The receptor's source is a female donor with lung adenocarcinoma. The CD4 and CD8 labels of this study may be unreliable. The nucleotide sequence is given as TGTGCCAGCAGTGAAGGGGGCCACACTGAAGCTTTCTTT. Its protein is CASSEGGHTEAFF.